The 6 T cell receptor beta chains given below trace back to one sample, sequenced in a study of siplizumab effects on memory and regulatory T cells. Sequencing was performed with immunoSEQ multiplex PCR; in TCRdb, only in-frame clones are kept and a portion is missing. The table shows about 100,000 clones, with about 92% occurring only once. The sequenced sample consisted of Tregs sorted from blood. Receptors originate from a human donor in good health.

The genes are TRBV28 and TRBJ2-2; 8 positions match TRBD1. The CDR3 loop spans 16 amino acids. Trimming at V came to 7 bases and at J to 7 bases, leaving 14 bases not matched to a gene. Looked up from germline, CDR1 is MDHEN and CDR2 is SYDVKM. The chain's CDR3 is CASIEQAGGNLGELFF. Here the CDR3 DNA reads TGTGCCAGCATTGAGCAGGCAGGGGGCAATCTCGGGGAGCTGTTTTTT.

CDR3 region: CASSPLAGLGEETQYF. As DNA, the CDR3 is TGTGCCAGCTCACCATTGGCGGGGTTAGGAGAGGAGACCCAGTACTTC. This chain joins TRBV18 and TRBJ2-5, with D possibly being TRBD2 (6 bases). The CDR3 sequence is 16 residues long. Per the germline V gene, CDR1 is KGHSH and CDR2 is LQKENI. The V end lost 2 bases, the J end lost 5 bases, and 18 bases lay between the germline ends.

The CDR3 protein is CASSLLDRVNQPQHF. The CDR3 region has the DNA TGTGCCAGCAGTCTATTGGACAGGGTAAATCAGCCCCAGCATTTT. This chain uses TRBV28 with TRBJ1-5; the match to TRBD1 covers 8 bases. The CDR3 length is 15 residues. J lost 4 bases, V lost 5 bases, and 7 bases had no gene match. Germline values: CDR1 MDHEN, CDR2 SYDVKM.

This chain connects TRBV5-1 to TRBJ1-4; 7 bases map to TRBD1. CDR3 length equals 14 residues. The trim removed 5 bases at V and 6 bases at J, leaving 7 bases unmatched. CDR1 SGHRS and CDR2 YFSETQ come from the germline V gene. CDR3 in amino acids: CASRAGTAYEKLFF. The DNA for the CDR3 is TGCGCCAGCAGGGCCGGGACAGCGTATGAAAAACTGTTTTTT.

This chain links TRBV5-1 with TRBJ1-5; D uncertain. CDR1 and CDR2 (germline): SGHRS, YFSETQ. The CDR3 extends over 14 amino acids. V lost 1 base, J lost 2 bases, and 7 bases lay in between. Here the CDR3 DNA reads TGCGCCAGCAGCTTGACTGGAGGCAATCAGCCCCAGCATTTT. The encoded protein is CASSLTGGNQPQHF.

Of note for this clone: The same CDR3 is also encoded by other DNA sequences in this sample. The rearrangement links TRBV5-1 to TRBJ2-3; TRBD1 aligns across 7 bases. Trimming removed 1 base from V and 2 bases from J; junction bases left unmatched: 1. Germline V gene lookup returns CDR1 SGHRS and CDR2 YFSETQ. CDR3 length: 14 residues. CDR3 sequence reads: CASSLTGDTDTQYF. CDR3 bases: TGCGCCAGCAGCTTGACAGGGGACACAGATACGCAGTATTTT.